The 21 T cell receptor beta chains below were found in one sample sequenced in a study of spatial heterogeneity in lung cancer. Via MiXCR, TCRdb re-called the 5' RACE reads, giving one row per CDR3 protein. Among around 50,000 distinct CDR3 sequences listed, 7.6% were seen once. Specified time point: sample taken at primary tumor resection. Whole RNA came from tumor, nontumor lung or frozen PBMC and was sequenced without being sorted. Source: PBMCs, taken at surgery. These receptors all stem from a female donor with early-stage non-small cell lung cancer.

This clonotype came up many times. CDR3 sequence reads: CSARDQNTEAFF. The CDR3 region has the DNA TGCAGTGCTAGAGATCAAAACACTGAAGCTTTCTTT. V and J are TRBV20-1 and TRBJ1-1; D uncertain. The length of the CDR3 is 12 residues. Trimming took off 0 bases at V and 2 bases at J, with 4 bases between the two ends. Germline CDR1 is DFQATT and CDR2 is SNEGSKA (reference sequence).

The rearrangement uses TRBV12-3 or TRBV12-4 and TRBJ2-1; 8 bases are a match to TRBD2. The CDR3 is made up of 16 amino acids. V shed 5 bases, J shed 9 bases, and the junction held 15 bases outside the gene matches. This chain's CDR3 is CASSPVPGGYVGEQFF. CDR3 bases: TGTGCCAGCAGTCCCGTCCCGGGGGGGTATGTTGGTGAGCAGTTCTTC.

This clonotype showed up just a few times. The rearrangement joins TRBV5-1 to TRBJ2-3, with 9 nucleotides matching TRBD1. The CDR3 consists of 15 residues. CDR1 is SGHRS and CDR2 is YFSETQ in the germline V gene. With V trimmed by 4 bases and J by 3 bases, 6 bases remained unmatched. The CDR3 here is CASSQGQGLTDTQYF. The CDR3 DNA sequence: TGCGCCAGCAGCCAGGGACAGGGCCTGACAGATACGCAGTATTTT.

There are a few counts of this clonotype. The chain couples TRBV11-1 to TRBJ2-5; D gene ambiguous. V was clipped by 3 bases and J by 1 base, with 6 bases between them. In germline, CDR1 is SGHAT, CDR2 FQDESV (reference sequence). The CDR3 is 13 amino acids. The CDR3 loop reads CASSFGTQETQYF. The CDR3 bases are TGTGCCAGCAGCTTTGGAACCCAAGAGACCCAGTACTTC.

At least ten counts were recorded for this clonotype. The chain employs TRBV28 and TRBJ2-7; the D call may be TRBD1 or TRBD2 (5 bases each). The CDR3 is made up of 17 amino acids. From germline, CDR1 is MDHEN and CDR2 SYDVKM. Deletions cut 1 base from V and 1 base from J, with 17 bases between. The CDR3 spells CASSLYLSGTGSYEQYF. CDR3 nucleotides: TGTGCCAGCAGTTTATACCTTTCTGGGACCGGTTCCTACGAGCAGTACTTC.

This clonotype was recorded many times. The chain couples TRBV20-1 to TRBJ1-1; the D gene is possibly TRBD1 (6 bases). The length of the CDR3 is 15 residues. The V end was cut by 0 bases, the J end by 5 bases, with 16 bases between. Germline loops: CDR1 DFQATT, CDR2 SNEGSKA (reference sequence). The CDR3 protein is CSARDYGGRRTEAFF. The CDR3 coding sequence is TGCAGTGCTAGAGATTACGGGGGGCGCCGAACTGAAGCTTTCTTT.

This clonotype was counted ten times or more. The rearrangement uses TRBV18 and TRBJ2-2; D is unresolved. The CDR3 contains 17 residues. The germline V gene has CDR1 KGHSH and CDR2 LQKENI. Trimming cost V 1 base and J 0 bases, with 12 bases left between them. The CDR3 nucleotides read TGTGCCAGCTCACCACGGGCAGATTCCGCGAACACCGGGGAGCTGTTTTTT. Translation: CASSPRADSANTGELFF.

There are a few counts of this clonotype. The rearrangement joins TRBV7-9 to TRBJ2-5; 7 positions match TRBD1. With 1 base clipped from V and 4 bases from J, the junction kept 6 bases outside the gene matches. The CDR3 extends over 15 amino acids. Germline CDR1 SEHNR, CDR2 FQNEAQ (reference sequence). The CDR3 sequence is CASSLVRQGRETQYF. The CDR3 nucleotides read TGTGCCAGCAGCTTAGTGCGACAGGGTCGAGAGACCCAGTACTTC.

Many counts were recorded for this clonotype. The chain has TRBV12-3 or TRBV12-4 and TRBJ2-7; 13 bases line up with TRBD2. The CDR3 totals 15 residues. The V gene end was trimmed by 5 bases and the J gene end by 2 bases; junction bases not matched to a gene: 3. The CDR3 sequence: CASSKGLAGTYEQYF. CDR3 DNA sequence: TGTGCCAGCAGTAAGGGACTAGCGGGAACCTACGAGCAGTACTTC.

Ten or more counts support this clonotype. J is TRBJ1-5 and V is TRBV29-1; maybe TRBD1 (5 bases). Germline V gives CDR1 SQVTM, CDR2 ANQGSEA. The CDR3 contains 13 residues. V shed 6 bases and J shed 3 bases, with 12 bases lying between them. CDR3 region: CSVAGDFNQPQHF. The CDR3 nucleotides are TGCAGCGTCGCTGGGGACTTCAATCAGCCCCAGCATTTT.

This clonotype has a single count. V is TRBV9 and J is TRBJ1-1, with 10 nucleotides matching TRBD1. The germline gives CDR1 SGDLS, CDR2 YYNGEE. V was pared by 0 bases and J by 4 bases, with 12 bases of the junction left unmatched. This CDR3 has 18 amino acids. The CDR3 region has the DNA TGTGCCAGCAGCGTAGAGGGGACAGGGGTTGGATGGGGCACTGAAGCTTTCTTT. Its translation is CASSVEGTGVGWGTEAFF.

V gene TRBV20-1 combines with J gene TRBJ1-5, with 12 bases lining up with TRBD1. In germline, CDR1 is DFQATT, CDR2 SNEGSKA (reference sequence). V lost 6 bases and J lost 6; bases outside the gene matches: 3. This CDR3 is 13 amino acids long. The CDR3 DNA is TGCAGTGCCCGGGACAGGGGGCGTCAGCCCCAGCATTTT. It is translated as CSARDRGRQPQHF.

The chain has TRBV6-1 and TRBJ1-6; D is unclear. V was cut by 2 bases and J by 8 bases, with 10 bases left in between. This CDR3 contains 14 residues. Per the germline V gene, CDR1 is MNHNS and CDR2 is SASEGT. This chain's CDR3 is CASSERIIDSPLHF. DNA for the CDR3: TGTGCCAGCAGTGAAAGGATCATAGATTCACCCCTCCACTTT.

J is TRBJ2-3 and V is TRBV7-2; 11 bases line up with TRBD1. The CDR3 sequence is 15 residues long. Trimming at V came to 5 bases and at J to 6 bases, leaving 7 bases not matched to a gene. Looked up from germline, CDR1 is SGHTA and CDR2 is FQGNSA. The CDR3 DNA reads TGTGCCAGCAGCCCGGACAGGGGGCGACTGGATACGCAGTATTTT. It encodes CASSPDRGRLDTQYF.

This clonotype has ten or more counts. This rearrangement joins TRBV29-1 to TRBJ2-1, with unresolved D. Per the germline V gene, CDR1 is SQVTM and CDR2 is ANQGSEA. The length of the CDR3 is 12 residues. Trimming pared 6 bases from V and 0 bases from J, leaving 6 bases between. DNA of the CDR3: TGCAGCGTAACAAGCTCCTACAATGAGCAGTTCTTC. Translated: CSVTSSYNEQFF.

V usage is TRBV30 and J usage is TRBJ2-5; D is unclear. Germline-derived CDR1 and CDR2 are GTSNPN and SVGIG (reference sequence). Trimming cost V 2 bases and J 2 bases, with 12 bases left between them. The CDR3 is 14 amino acids. The CDR3 loop reads CAWSPPRRQETQYF. CDR3 DNA: TGTGCCTGGAGTCCCCCCCGCCGACAAGAGACCCAGTACTTC.

This clonotype has at least ten counts. The chain links TRBV5-1 to TRBJ2-5, with D tentatively TRBD1 (5 bases). The ends were cut back, 2 bases at V and 1 base at J, with 12 bases in the middle. Germline V CDR1 and CDR2: SGHRS, YFSETQ. This CDR3 is built from 15 residues. CDR3 sequence reads: CASSFGGAGQETQYF. The CDR3 bases are TGCGCCAGCAGCTTCGGTGGGGCAGGCCAAGAGACCCAGTACTTC.

This clonotype was counted between two and nine times. The rearrangement joins TRBV7-2 to TRBJ1-4, with D unresolved. The germline V gene encodes CDR1 SGHTA and CDR2 FQGNSA. The CDR3 loop spans 11 amino acids. Deletions cut 6 bases from V and 5 bases from J, with 4 bases between. The CDR3 here is CASSRNEKLFF. In nucleotides, the CDR3 is TGTGCCAGCAGTCGAAATGAAAAACTGTTTTTT.

The rearrangement joins TRBV7-9 to TRBJ2-1; D unresolved. The V end was cut by 5 bases, the J end by 5 bases, with 10 bases between. This CDR3 spans 13 amino acids. Per the germline V gene, CDR1 is SEHNR and CDR2 is FQNEAQ (reference sequence). CDR3: CASSIRTNNEQFF. The CDR3 nucleotides read TGTGCCAGCAGCATCCGGACCAACAATGAGCAGTTCTTC.

This clonotype showed up many times. This chain joins TRBV20-1 and TRBJ2-3; a possible D gene is TRBD2 (6 bases). This CDR3 spans 16 amino acids. The germline CDR1 and CDR2 sequences are DFQATT and SNEGSKA (reference sequence). V was trimmed by 3 bases and J by 2 bases, leaving 18 bases between them. In nucleotides, the CDR3 is TGCAGTGCTAGTAGGTTGGCTAGCGCATACACAGATACGCAGTATTTT. Translation: CSASRLASAYTDTQYF.

This clonotype was observed many times. This sequence joins TRBV25-1 and TRBJ2-3, with a weak D call TRBD1 (6 bases). This CDR3 has 13 amino acids. CDR1 and CDR2 (germline): MGHDK, SYGVNS. Trimming pared 10 bases from V and 3 bases from J, leaving 14 bases between. The CDR3 DNA sequence: TGTGCCACCCAATGGGGGCGTACAGATACGCAGTATTTT. This encodes CATQWGRTDTQYF.